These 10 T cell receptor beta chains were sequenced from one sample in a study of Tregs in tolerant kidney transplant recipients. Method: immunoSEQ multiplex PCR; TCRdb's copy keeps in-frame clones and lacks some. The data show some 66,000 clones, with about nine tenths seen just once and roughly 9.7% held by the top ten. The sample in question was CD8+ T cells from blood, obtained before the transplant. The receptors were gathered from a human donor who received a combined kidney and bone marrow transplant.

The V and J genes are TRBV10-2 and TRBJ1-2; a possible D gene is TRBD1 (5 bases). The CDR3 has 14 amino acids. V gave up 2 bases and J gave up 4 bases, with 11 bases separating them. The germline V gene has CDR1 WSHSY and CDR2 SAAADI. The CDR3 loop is CASSETGPFYGYTF. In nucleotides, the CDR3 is TGCGCCAGCAGTGAGACAGGACCCTTCTATGGCTACACCTTC.

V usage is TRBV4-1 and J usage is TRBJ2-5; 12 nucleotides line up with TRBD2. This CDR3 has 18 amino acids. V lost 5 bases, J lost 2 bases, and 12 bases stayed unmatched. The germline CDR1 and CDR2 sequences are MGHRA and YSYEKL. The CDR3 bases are TGCGCCAGCAGCGACGGACTAGCGGGAATCTCGAGACAAGAGACCCAGTACTTC. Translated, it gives CASSDGLAGISRQETQYF.

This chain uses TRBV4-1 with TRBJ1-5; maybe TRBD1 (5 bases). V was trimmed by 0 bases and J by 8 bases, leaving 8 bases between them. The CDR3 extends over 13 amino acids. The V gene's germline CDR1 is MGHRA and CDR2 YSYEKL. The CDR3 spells CASSQDPGEPQHF. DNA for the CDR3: TGCGCCAGCAGCCAAGATCCGGGGGAGCCCCAGCATTTT.

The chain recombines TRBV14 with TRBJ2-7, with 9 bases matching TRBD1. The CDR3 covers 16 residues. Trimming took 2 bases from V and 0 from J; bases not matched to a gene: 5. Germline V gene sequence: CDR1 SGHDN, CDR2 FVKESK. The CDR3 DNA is TGTGCCAGCAGCCAAACCGGGACAGGGAGCTCCTACGAGCAGTACTTC. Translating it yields CASSQTGTGSSYEQYF.

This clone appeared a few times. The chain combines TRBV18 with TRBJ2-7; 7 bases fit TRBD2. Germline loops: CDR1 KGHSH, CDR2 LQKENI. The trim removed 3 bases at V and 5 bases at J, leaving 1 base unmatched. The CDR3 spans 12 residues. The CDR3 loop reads CASSPAGDEQYF. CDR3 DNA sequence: TGTGCCAGCTCACCGGCGGGGGACGAGCAGTACTTC.

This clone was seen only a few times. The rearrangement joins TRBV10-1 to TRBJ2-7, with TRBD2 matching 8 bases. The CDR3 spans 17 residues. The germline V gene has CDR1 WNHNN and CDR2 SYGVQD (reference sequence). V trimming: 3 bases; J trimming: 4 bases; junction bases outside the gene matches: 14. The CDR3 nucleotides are TGCGCCAGCAGTGACCTTGTCTCCAGCGGGAGAATGTACGAGCAGTACTTC. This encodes CASSDLVSSGRMYEQYF.

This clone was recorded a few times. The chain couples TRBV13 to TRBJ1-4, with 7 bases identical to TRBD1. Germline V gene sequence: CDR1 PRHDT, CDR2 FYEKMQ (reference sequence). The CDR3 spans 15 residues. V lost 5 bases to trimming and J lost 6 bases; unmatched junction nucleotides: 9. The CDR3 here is CASSGGTDRYEKLFF. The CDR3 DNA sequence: TGTGCCAGCAGCGGGGGGACAGACCGTTATGAAAAACTGTTTTTT.

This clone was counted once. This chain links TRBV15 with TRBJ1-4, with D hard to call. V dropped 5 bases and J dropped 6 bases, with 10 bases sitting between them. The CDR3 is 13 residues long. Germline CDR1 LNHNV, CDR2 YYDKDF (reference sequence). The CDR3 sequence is CATSGGSHEKLFF. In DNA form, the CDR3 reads TGTGCCACCAGCGGAGGGAGTCATGAAAAACTGTTTTTT. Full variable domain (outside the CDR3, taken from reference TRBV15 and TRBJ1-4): DAMVIQNPRYQVTQFGKPVTLSCSQTLNHNVMYWYQQKSSQAPKLLFHYYDKDFNNEADTPDNFQSRRPNTSFCFLDIRSPGLGDTAMYLCATSGGSHEKLFFGSGTQLSVL.

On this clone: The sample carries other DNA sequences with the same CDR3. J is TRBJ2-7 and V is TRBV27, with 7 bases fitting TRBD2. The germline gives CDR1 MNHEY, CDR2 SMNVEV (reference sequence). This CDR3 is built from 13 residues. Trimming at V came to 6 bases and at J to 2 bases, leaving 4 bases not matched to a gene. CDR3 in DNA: TGTGCCAGCAGCTTGGGGGGGACCTACGAGCAGTACTTC. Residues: CASSLGGTYEQYF.

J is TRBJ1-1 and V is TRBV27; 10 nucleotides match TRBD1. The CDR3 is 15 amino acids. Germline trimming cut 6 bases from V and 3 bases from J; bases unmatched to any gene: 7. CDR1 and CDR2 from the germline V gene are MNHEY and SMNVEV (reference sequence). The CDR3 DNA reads TGTGCCAGCAGAACTAGACAGGGGGCGGACACTGAAGCTTTCTTT. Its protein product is CASRTRQGADTEAFF.